The 22 T cell receptor beta chains reported below all come from one sample, sequenced in a study of beta chain features in type 1 diabetes. General study points: Patients with Type 1 diabetes showed moderately but significantly shorter TCRB CDR3s in all four CD4+ subsets.

Sequenced material consisted of expressed TCRB transcripts (all of the isolated RNA was reverse transcribed). This table comes from immunoSEQ multiplex PCR, and its TCRdb copy is limited to in-frame clones, with some not included. This table has 150,000 to 170,000 clones, about a tenth appearing once. For these receptors, no antigen is known. Source material: central memory CD4+ T cells from blood. All receptors come from a man between 25 and 39 years old with type 1 diabetes.

The chain recombines TRBV29-1 with TRBJ2-2, with 9 bases lining up with TRBD2. In germline, CDR1 is SQVTM, CDR2 ANQGSEA. CDR3 length: 15 amino acids. V dropped 5 bases and J dropped 3; count of bases not matched to a gene: 7. CDR3 nucleotide sequence: TGCAGCGTTATAGGAGCGGGAGGATACACCGGGGAGCTGTTTTTT. The encoded protein is CSVIGAGGYTGELFF.

The V and J genes are TRBV19 and TRBJ1-5, with 8 bases fitting TRBD1. The CDR3 covers 15 residues. CDR1 LNHDA and CDR2 SQIVND come from the germline V gene (reference sequence). J gave up 1 base and V 5 bases, and 4 bases lay outside the gene matches. The CDR3 loop is CASSGYRGSNQPQHF. In nucleotides, the CDR3 is TGTGCCAGTAGTGGTTACAGGGGGAGCAATCAGCCCCAGCATTTT.

The rearrangement joins TRBV5-1 to TRBJ1-1; TRBD1 is a possible D gene (6 bases). Trimming stripped 4 bases from V and 3 bases from J, with 19 bases between. The CDR3 has 16 residues. The germline gives CDR1 SGHRS, CDR2 YFSETQ. CDR3 sequence reads: CASSHGTQERDTEAFF. The CDR3 DNA reads TGCGCCAGCAGCCACGGGACACAAGAACGGGACACTGAAGCTTTCTTT.

The chain is built from TRBV27 and TRBJ2-6, with D perhaps TRBD2 (6 bases). Germline V gene data show CDR1 as MNHEY and CDR2 as SMNVEV (reference sequence). With 5 bases removed from V and 0 bases from J, the gap between germline ends came to 14 bases. The CDR3 totals 17 residues. The CDR3 coding sequence is TGTGCCAGCAGTGGAGGGTTGTCCGGCTCTGGGGCCAACGTCCTGACTTTC. Protein sequence: CASSGGLSGSGANVLTF.

The chain uses TRBV9 and TRBJ2-3, with D possibly matching TRBD1 (5 bases). This CDR3 has 14 residues. Germline assignment: CDR1 SGDLS and CDR2 YYNGEE. V was trimmed by 3 bases and J by 2 bases, leaving 10 bases between them. The CDR3 DNA reads as TGTGCCAGCAGCGAGGGGCCTCTCACAGATACGCAGTATTTT. This translates into CASSEGPLTDTQYF. Supplemented by reference TRBV9 and TRBJ2-3, the full variable domain reads DSGVTQTPKHLITATGQRVTLRCSPRSGDLSVYWYQQSLDQGLQFLIQYYNGEERAKGNILERFSAQQFPDLHSELNLSSLELGDSALYFCASSEGPLTDTQYFGPGTRLTVL.

This clone was counted only a few times. This chain joins TRBV20-1 and TRBJ1-2; a weak D match, TRBD1 (5 bases). Germline values: CDR1 DFQATT, CDR2 SNEGSKA (reference sequence). This CDR3 contains 11 residues. V was trimmed by 6 bases and J by 8 bases, leaving 13 bases between them. CDR3 sequence reads: CSARVWGGYTF. CDR3 coding DNA: TGCAGTGCCAGGGTGTGGGGAGGCTACACCTTC.

Here the CDR3 DNA reads TGTGCCAGCAGTGAAAATCGGGTTAGCCAAGAGACCCAGTACTTC. Translation: CASSENRVSQETQYF. V is TRBV2 and J is TRBJ2-5; D is undetermined. Trimming left V 2 bases short and J 1 base short, with 11 bases between. The CDR3 has 15 amino acids. Germline V CDR1 and CDR2: SNHLY, FYNNEI.

Regarding this clone: The junction departs from germline at one end; a sequencing error may be responsible. This chain connects TRBV5-1 to TRBJ2-3; TRBD2 matches at 14 bases. The CDR3 sequence is 15 residues long. Germline V gives CDR1 SGHRS, CDR2 YFSETQ. The CDR3 protein is CASTLGLAGADTQYF. CDR3 bases: TGCGCCAGCACCTTGGGACTAGCGGGGGCAGATACGCAGTATTTT.

The chain joins TRBV4-2 to TRBJ2-7; 9 positions match TRBD1. The germline V gene encodes CDR1 LGHNA and CDR2 YNFKEQ. Germline trimming cut 4 bases from V and 2 bases from J; bases unmatched to any gene: 6. The CDR3 extends over 15 amino acids. CDR3: CASSLPGQGTYEQYF. The CDR3 DNA sequence: TGTGCCAGCAGCCTACCGGGACAGGGAACCTACGAGCAGTACTTC.

This chain joins TRBV28 and TRBJ1-5; a weak D match, TRBD1 (5 bases). Germline-derived CDR1 and CDR2 are MDHEN and SYDVKM. V lost 9 bases to trimming and J lost 4 bases, with 16 bases between them. The CDR3 has 14 amino acids. The DNA for the CDR3 is TGTGCCAGTGCACCGGGGGGGTTTAATCAGCCCCAGCATTTT. It is translated as CASAPGGFNQPQHF.

The V gene is TRBV7-9, the J gene TRBJ2-7, with 8 bases identical to TRBD2. Germline trimming cut 3 bases from V and 1 base from J; bases unmatched to any gene: 2. In germline, CDR1 is SEHNR, CDR2 FQNEAQ (reference sequence). This CDR3 contains 14 residues. CDR3 coding DNA: TGTGCCAGCAGCTTCGGCGGGGGGTCCTACGAGCAGTACTTC. Translated: CASSFGGGSYEQYF.

This clone was seen a few times. The rearrangement uses TRBV18 and TRBJ1-2; D not certain. This CDR3 has 14 amino acids. The germline CDR1 and CDR2 sequences are KGHSH and LQKENI. V lost 2 bases and J 4 bases, leaving 11 bases between the germline ends. CDR3 nucleotides: TGTGCCAGCTCACCATCCCGGGAAAGCTATGGCTACACCTTC. Translation: CASSPSRESYGYTF.

This clone showed up just once. The chain is built from TRBV11-2 and TRBJ2-7; 9 positions agree with TRBD2. Germline loops: CDR1 SGHAT, CDR2 FQNNGV. This CDR3 is built from 17 residues. V was pared by 3 bases and J by 1 base, with 10 bases of the junction left unmatched. The CDR3 nucleotides read TGTGCCAGCAGCTTGGAGAAAGCGGGAGGTTTATCCTACGAGCAGTACTTC. It translates to CASSLEKAGGLSYEQYF.

This chain joins TRBV9 and TRBJ2-1; 7 bases agree with TRBD1. Germline CDR1 SGDLS, CDR2 YYNGEE. J gave up 0 bases and V 2 bases, and 8 bases lay outside the gene matches. The CDR3 runs 17 residues. The CDR3 region is CASSVHGTESSYNEQFF. CDR3 bases: TGTGCCAGCAGCGTTCATGGGACAGAGAGCTCCTACAATGAGCAGTTCTTC.

This clone was found a few times. The CDR3 region is CASSPGREYLDEQFF. CDR3 sequence (DNA): TGTGCCAGCAGCCCCGGGCGGGAGTATTTGGATGAGCAGTTCTTC. The V call is TRBV4-2, the J call TRBJ2-1; TRBD2 matches at 7 bases. The CDR3 runs 15 residues. J gave up 8 bases and V 4 bases, and 11 bases lay outside the gene matches. Germline CDR1 is LGHNA and CDR2 is YNFKEQ.

This chain uses TRBV6-1 with TRBJ2-3, with 7 bases aligning to TRBD2. The length of the CDR3 is 14 residues. Germline CDR1 MNHNS, CDR2 SASEGT. V trimming: 7 bases; J trimming: 4 bases; junction bases outside the gene matches: 8. The CDR3 is CASNLGGSADTQYF. CDR3 coding DNA: TGTGCCAGCAATCTGGGGGGGTCAGCAGATACGCAGTATTTT.

This clone was seen a few times. V is TRBV5-8 and J is TRBJ2-5; TRBD2 matches 7 bases. Per the germline V gene, CDR1 is SGHTS and CDR2 is YDEGEE. This CDR3 has 15 amino acids. Unmatched junction bases numbered 4, after V lost 1 base and J lost 1 base. CDR3 coding DNA: TGTGCCAGCAGCTTGACGTCTAGCGGCCAAGAGACCCAGTACTTC. Its protein product is CASSLTSSGQETQYF.

This clone was seen a handful of times. This rearrangement joins TRBV11-3 to TRBJ2-5; 7 positions match TRBD1. The CDR3 loop spans 13 amino acids. V lost 5 bases, J lost 4 bases, and 4 bases stayed unmatched. CDR1 and CDR2 (germline): SGHNT, YENEEA. The CDR3 coding sequence is TGTGCCAGCAGCCGAGACAGGGCAGAGACCCAGTACTTC. Its protein product is CASSRDRAETQYF.

The rearrangement joins TRBV7-9 to TRBJ1-2; D unclear. Per the germline V gene, CDR1 is SEHNR and CDR2 is FQNEAQ (reference sequence). V was trimmed by 1 base and J by 12 bases, leaving 18 bases between them. This CDR3 is built from 14 residues. CDR3 nucleotide sequence: TGTGCCAGCAGCTTAGGAGAGGCCGGTGTAATTGACACCTTC. Residues: CASSLGEAGVIDTF.

The rearrangement links TRBV7-8 to TRBJ1-1; 7 positions match TRBD1. Germline V gives CDR1 SGHVS, CDR2 FQNEAQ. The length of the CDR3 is 17 residues. Unmatched junction bases numbered 11, after V lost 1 base and J lost 3 bases. The CDR3 protein is CASSLVGAGGTYTEAFF. DNA of the CDR3: TGTGCCAGCAGCTTAGTAGGAGCAGGGGGAACGTACACTGAAGCTTTCTTT.

The chain uses TRBV7-6 and TRBJ2-4; TRBD2 is a possible D gene (6 bases). The V end lost 1 base, the J end lost 1 base, and 11 bases lay between the germline ends. Germline V gene data show CDR1 as SGHVS and CDR2 as FNYEAQ. CDR3 length equals 16 residues. CDR3 amino acids: CASSLEASAAKNIQYF. For the CDR3, the DNA is TGTGCCAGCAGCTTAGAAGCTAGCGCCGCCAAAAACATTCAGTACTTC.

This clone was counted between two and nine times. This chain connects TRBV18 to TRBJ2-1; tentatively, D is TRBD2 (5 bases). Per the germline V gene, CDR1 is KGHSH and CDR2 is LQKENI. The V end was cut by 6 bases, the J end by 0 bases, with 12 bases between. This CDR3 has 15 residues. The CDR3 DNA is TGTGCCAGCTCTTTTAGCGAAAGCTCCTACAATGAGCAGTTCTTC. This encodes CASSFSESSYNEQFF.